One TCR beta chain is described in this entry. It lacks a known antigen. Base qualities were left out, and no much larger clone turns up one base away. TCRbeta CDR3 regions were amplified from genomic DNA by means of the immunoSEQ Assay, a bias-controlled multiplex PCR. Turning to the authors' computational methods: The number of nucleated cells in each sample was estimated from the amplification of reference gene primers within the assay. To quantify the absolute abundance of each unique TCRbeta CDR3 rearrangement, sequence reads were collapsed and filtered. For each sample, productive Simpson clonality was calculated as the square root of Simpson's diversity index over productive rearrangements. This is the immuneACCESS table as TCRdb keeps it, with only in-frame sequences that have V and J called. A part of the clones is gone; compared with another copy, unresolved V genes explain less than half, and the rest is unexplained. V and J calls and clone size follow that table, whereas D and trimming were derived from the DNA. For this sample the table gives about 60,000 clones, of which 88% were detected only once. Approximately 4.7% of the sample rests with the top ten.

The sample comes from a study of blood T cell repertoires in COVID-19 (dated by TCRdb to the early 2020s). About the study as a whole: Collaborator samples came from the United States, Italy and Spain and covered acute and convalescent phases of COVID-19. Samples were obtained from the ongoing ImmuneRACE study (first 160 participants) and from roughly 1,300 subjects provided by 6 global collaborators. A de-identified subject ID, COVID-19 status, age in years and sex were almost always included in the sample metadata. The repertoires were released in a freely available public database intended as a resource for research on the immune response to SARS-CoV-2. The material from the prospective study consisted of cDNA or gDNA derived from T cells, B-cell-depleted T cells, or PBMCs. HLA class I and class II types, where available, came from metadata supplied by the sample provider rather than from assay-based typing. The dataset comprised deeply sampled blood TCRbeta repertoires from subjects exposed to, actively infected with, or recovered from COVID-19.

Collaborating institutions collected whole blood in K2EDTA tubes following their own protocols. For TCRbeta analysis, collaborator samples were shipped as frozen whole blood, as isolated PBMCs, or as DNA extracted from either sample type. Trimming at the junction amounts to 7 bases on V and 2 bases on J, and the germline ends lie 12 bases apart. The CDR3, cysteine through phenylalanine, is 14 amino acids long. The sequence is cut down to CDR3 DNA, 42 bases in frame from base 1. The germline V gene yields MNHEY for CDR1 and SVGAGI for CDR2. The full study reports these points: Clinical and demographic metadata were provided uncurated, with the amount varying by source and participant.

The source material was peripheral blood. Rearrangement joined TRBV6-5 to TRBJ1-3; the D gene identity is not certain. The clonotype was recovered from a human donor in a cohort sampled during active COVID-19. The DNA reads TGTGCCAGCACGGAATGGGCGACTGGAAACACCATATATTTT. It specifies CASTEWATGNTIYF.